This is a list of T cell receptor beta chains from one sample in a study of technical replicates of blood from four donors. TCRdb keeps only in-frame clones here, not all; method: immunoSEQ multiplex PCR. The table includes more than 65,000 clones, 75% to 90% detected once. Sequenced material: PBMCs. These receptors all come from a human donor in good health. Some clones in this sample may be carry-over from other donors' samples. Each CDR3 is given with its conserved first and last residue. The D gene is left open where the match is weak. Some rows have no size entry. The others give once, few or many, or a class for an expanded clone.

clone size | D gene | J gene | V gene | CDR3 DNA | CDR3 protein
. | TRBD1 | TRBJ1-5 | TRBV7-2 | TGTGCCAGCAGCTTAGGACAGGGCTGGGGTCAGCCCCAGCATTTT | CASSLGQGWGQPQHF
. | TRBD1 | TRBJ1-2 | TRBV29-1 | TGCAGCGTTCGGGACAGGGTTTATGGCTACACCTTC | CSVRDRVYGYTF
. | . | TRBJ1-2 | TRBV29-1 | TGCAGCGTCAATAGGGAGGACTATGGCTACACCTTC | CSVNREDYGYTF
. | TRBD1 | TRBJ1-2 | TRBV5-1 | TGCGCCAGCAGCTTGGGACAGGGTAACTATGGCTACACCTTC | CASSLGQGNYGYTF
. | TRBD1 | TRBJ1-6 | TRBV7-9 | TGTGCCAGCAGCCTCAACCGGGACAGGGTATCACCCCTCCACTTT | CASSLNRDRVSPLHF
. | . | TRBJ2-6 | TRBV2 | TGTGCCAGCGTCCTGGGAGGCTCTGGGGCCAACGTCCTGACTTTC | CASVLGGSGANVLTF
. | . | TRBJ1-1 | TRBV4-2 | TGTGCCAGCAGCCAAGAAGTCGGTTTAGCTGAAGCTTTCTTT | CASSQEVGLAEAFF
. | TRBD2 | TRBJ2-1 | TRBV7-9 | TGTGCCAGCAGCTTATCCCTAGCGGGAGTCTACAATGAGCAGTTCTTC | CASSLSLAGVYNEQFF
. | . | TRBJ1-6 | TRBV5-1 | TGCGCCAGCAGCTTGGGACATGGGAGTTCACCCCTCCACTTT | CASSLGHGSSPLHF
. | . | TRBJ1-2 | TRBV4-3 | TGCGCCAGCAGCCTCCGGGCGGGGGCGGGAGGCTACACCTTC | CASSLRAGAGGYTF
. | TRBD2 | TRBJ2-1 | TRBV9 | TGTGCCAGCAGCGAGGGCCCCGGGACTAGCGTCTATGAGCAGTTCTTC | CASSEGPGTSVYEQFF
. | . | TRBJ2-5 | TRBV7-2 | TGTGCCAGCACCCAAAGGGGGGGGCGCTTAGAGACCCAGTACTTC | CASTQRGGRLETQYF
. | . | TRBJ1-2 | TRBV10-3 | TGTGCCATCACCGACGCGGGGGGGGGCAGTGGCTACACCTTC | CAITDAGGGSGYTF
few | TRBD1 | TRBJ2-7 | TRBV7-9 | TGTGCCAGCAGCTTGGGACAGGGGGCCCACGAGCAGTACTTC | CASSLGQGAHEQYF
. | . | TRBJ2-5 | TRBV5-6 | TGTGCCAGCAGCTTAACTACGGTAGAGACCCAGTACTTC | CASSLTTVETQYF
. | TRBD1 | TRBJ2-7 | TRBV6-1 | TGTGCCAGCAGTTTCGAGGGACAGGGTATACTCGAGCAGTACTTC | CASSFEGQGILEQYF
. | . | TRBJ2-7 | TRBV20-1 | TGCAGTGCTAGCCAGGGGTACGAGCAGTACTTC | CSASQGYEQYF
few | . | TRBJ1-1 | TRBV19 | TGTGCCAGTAGCCCCGGGACTGAAGCTTTCTTT | CASSPGTEAFF
few | . | TRBJ2-1 | TRBV4-3 | TGCGCCAGCAGCCAAGATCAGGCGACAGTCTCCTACAATGAGCAGTTCTTC | CASSQDQATVSYNEQFF
. | TRBD1 | TRBJ2-3 | TRBV6-1 | TGTGCCAGCAGTGGCTGGACAGGAAACACAGATACGCAGTATTTT | CASSGWTGNTDTQYF
. | . | TRBJ2-3 | TRBV7-8 | TGTGCCAGCAGCTTTAGCGGAAACACAGATACGCAGTATTTT | CASSFSGNTDTQYF
. | TRBD1 | TRBJ2-2 | TRBV30 | TGTGCCTGGAGTGTGGGACAGGGGGCCGGGGAGCTGTTTTTT | CAWSVGQGAGELFF
once | . | TRBJ2-5 | TRBV20-1 | TGCAGTGCTAGAGCAGGGCAGACCCAGTACTTC | CSARAGQTQYF
once | TRBD2 | TRBJ2-7 | TRBV30 | TGTGCCTGGAGTGCTCGGGGGGGCGAGCAGTACTTC | CAWSARGGEQYF
. | . | TRBJ2-3 | TRBV6-6 | TGTGCCAGCGCCGGGACTCCCCTGCAAGATACGCAGTATTTT | CASAGTPLQDTQYF
. | TRBD2 | TRBJ2-7 | TRBV7-6 | TGTGCCAGCAGCCCGTTAGCGGGAGCCTTTTACGAGCAGTACTTC | CASSPLAGAFYEQYF
. | . | TRBJ2-3 | TRBV4-2 | TGTGCCAGCAGCCAAACTAGTTTTTCGAGCACAGATACGCAGTATTTT | CASSQTSFSSTDTQYF
medium-sized | . | TRBJ2-5 | TRBV29-1 | TGCAGCCAGTATACAGGGACAAGTGAGACCCAGTACTTC | CSQYTGTSETQYF
. | . | TRBJ1-2 | TRBV18 | TGTGCCAGCTCACCACTGATGGGCACCACCTACACCTTC | CASSPLMGTTYTF
. | . | TRBJ2-3 | TRBV7-6 | TGTGCCAGCAGCTTAGATATATTAAGCACAGATACGCAGTATTTT | CASSLDILSTDTQYF
. | TRBD2 | TRBJ2-5 | TRBV5-1 | TGCGCCAGCAGCTTAGCGGGGGGACAAGAGACCCAGTACTTC | CASSLAGGQETQYF
. | TRBD2 | TRBJ2-2 | TRBV4-1 | TGCGCCAGCAGCCAAGGTACTAGCGGGACGAACACCGGGGAGCTGTTTTTT | CASSQGTSGTNTGELFF
. | . | TRBJ2-3 | TRBV5-8 | TGTGCCAGCAGCAGGCCGGGACCCGGAGGGGCAGATACGCAGTATTTT | CASSRPGPGGADTQYF
. | TRBD1 | TRBJ2-4 | TRBV25-1 | TGTGCCAGCAGTACAGGGGGGATAGCCAAAAACATTCAGTACTTC | CASSTGGIAKNIQYF
. | TRBD1 | TRBJ1-2 | TRBV9 | TGTGCCAGCAGCGTCGACAGGGTGGCGGTTGGTGGCTACACCTTC | CASSVDRVAVGGYTF
. | . | TRBJ1-1 | TRBV15 | TGTGCCACCAGCAGCTTTTCCCCTAACACTGAAGCTTTCTTT | CATSSFSPNTEAFF
. | . | TRBJ2-5 | TRBV27 | TGTGCCAGCACCCCGGGTTTCGAGACCCAGTACTTC | CASTPGFETQYF
. | . | TRBJ1-2 | TRBV19 | TGTGCCAGTAAAGACAGTCCCTCTAACTATGGCTACACCTTC | CASKDSPSNYGYTF
. | TRBD2 | TRBJ2-1 | TRBV11-2 | TGTGCCAGCAGCGGACTAGCGGGAGGCCGCAGCTCCTACAATGAGCAGTTCTTC | CASSGLAGGRSSYNEQFF
. | TRBD1 | TRBJ2-3 | TRBV29-1 | TGCAGCGTACGACAGGGGGCGTATACGCAGTATTTT | CSVRQGAYTQYF
. | . | TRBJ1-1 | TRBV5-1 | TGCGCCAGCAGCTTAGGCGACAAATTTAACACTGAAGCTTTCTTT | CASSLGDKFNTEAFF
. | . | TRBJ1-5 | TRBV2 | TGTGCCAGCAGTGAAGCGCCCTGGGGGCGGACCAATCAGCCCCAGCATTTT | CASSEAPWGRTNQPQHF
. | TRBD2 | TRBJ2-1 | TRBV7-3 | TGTGCCAGCAGCTCCCAGTTCCTAGCGGGGGACAATGAGCAGTTCTTC | CASSSQFLAGDNEQFF
. | . | TRBJ1-2 | TRBV19 | TGTGCCAGTAGTATCCGGAAGGAGCAGGGAGGATCGGGCTACACCTTC | CASSIRKEQGGSGYTF